These T cell receptor beta chains were read from a single sample in a study of radiotherapy plus CTLA-4 blockade in lung cancer. Only in-frame clones appear in the TCRdb table, and some are missing; sequencing was by immunoSEQ multiplex PCR. The profile shows around 90,000 clones, roughly 85% of them singletons. The material was peripheral blood, obtained from a patient treated with radiotherapy plus ipilimumab. The receptor set was obtained from a human donor with non-small cell lung cancer who had stable disease on radiotherapy plus ipilimumab. Each CDR3 is given with its conserved first and last residue. The order of the fields is CDR3 protein, CDR3 DNA, D gene, clone size, V gene, J gene. D genes are given only for firm matches. Expanded clones are given a class, and other clones once, few, many or no size at all.

CASRGGGVNYGYTF	TGTGCCAGCAGGGGAGGGGGGGTAAACTATGGCTACACCTTC	NA	NA	TRBV6-5	TRBJ1-2
CASSVLRTSSRDTQYF	TGTGCCAGCAGCGTGCTTAGGACTAGCTCCAGAGATACGCAGTATTTT	TRBD2	NA	TRBV5-4	TRBJ2-3
CASSFRRENTGELFF	TGTGCCAGCAGCTTTCGTAGGGAGAACACCGGGGAGCTGTTTTTT	NA	NA	TRBV7-3	TRBJ2-2
CASSDSGGDYGYTF	TGTGCCAGCAGTGATTCCGGGGGGGACTATGGCTACACCTTC	NA	few	TRBV6-1	TRBJ1-2
CASSVVWAPNTEAFF	TGTGCCAGCAGCGTAGTTTGGGCCCCGAACACTGAAGCTTTCTTT	NA	NA	TRBV9	TRBJ1-1
CASSVAGNLNTEAFF	TGTGCCAGCAGCGTAGCCGGGAACCTTAACACTGAAGCTTTCTTT	NA	once	TRBV9	TRBJ1-1
CASSITGQGNQPQHF	TGTGCCAGTAGTATAACAGGGCAAGGCAATCAGCCCCAGCATTTT	NA	NA	TRBV19	TRBJ1-5
CASSLGSTGQETQYF	TGTGCCAGCAGCTTGGGGTCGACAGGTCAAGAGACCCAGTACTTC	NA	NA	TRBV5-4	TRBJ2-5
CASSFSSGGAYTGELFF	TGTGCCAGCAGTTTTTCCAGCGGGGGGGCATACACCGGGGAGCTGTTTTTT	TRBD2	NA	TRBV27	TRBJ2-2
CAWSEDTFNYGYTF	TGTGCCTGGAGTGAGGACACCTTTAACTATGGCTACACCTTC	NA	NA	TRBV30	TRBJ1-2
CASSGQVNQPQHF	TGTGCCAGCAGCGGACAGGTCAATCAGCCCCAGCATTTT	TRBD1	NA	TRBV7-2	TRBJ1-5
CASSPGLAAYEQYF	TGTGCCAGCAGTCCGGGACTAGCGGCCTACGAGCAGTACTTC	TRBD2	NA	TRBV27	TRBJ2-7
CASSLRVGSNQPQHF	TGTGCCAGCAGTTTACGAGTGGGGAGCAATCAGCCCCAGCATTTT	NA	NA	TRBV28	TRBJ1-5
CASSPLAGGSRETQYF	TGTGCCAGCAGTCCTTTAGCGGGGGGCAGTCGAGAGACCCAGTACTTC	TRBD2	NA	TRBV7-3	TRBJ2-5
CSVGQGNILEQYF	TGCAGCGTTGGACAGGGTAATATCCTCGAGCAGTACTTC	TRBD1	NA	TRBV29-1	TRBJ2-7
CASSPTSGESDTQYF	TGTGCCAGCAGTCCGACTAGCGGAGAATCAGATACGCAGTATTTT	TRBD2	NA	TRBV2	TRBJ2-3
CASSRTSGPSSYNEQFF	TGTGCCAGCAGCCGGACTAGCGGGCCGAGCTCCTACAATGAGCAGTTCTTC	TRBD2	NA	TRBV11-2	TRBJ2-1
CASSLDSSVSYNEQFF	TGCGCCAGCAGCTTGGATTCTAGCGTATCCTACAATGAGCAGTTCTTC	NA	NA	TRBV5-1	TRBJ2-1
CASSLDSDSYEQYF	TGTGCCAGCAGCCTGGACTCGGACTCCTACGAGCAGTACTTC	NA	NA	TRBV13	TRBJ2-7
CASSGVQGALNEQFF	TGTGCCAGTAGTGGAGTACAGGGGGCGCTTAATGAGCAGTTCTTC	TRBD1	NA	TRBV19	TRBJ2-1
CASGGATDTQYF	TGTGCTAGCGGGGGGGCAACAGATACGCAGTATTTT	TRBD2	NA	TRBV19	TRBJ2-3
CASSLPGWRGGNTIYF	TGTGCCAGCAGTCTACCGGGTTGGAGGGGCGGAAACACCATATATTTT	NA	NA	TRBV28	TRBJ1-3
CASSWALRWGDNEQFF	TGCGCCAGCAGCTGGGCCCTCAGGTGGGGGGACAATGAGCAGTTCTTC	NA	once	TRBV5-1	TRBJ2-1
CASSSPGTGGYEQYF	TGTGCCAGCAGCTCGCCCGGGACAGGGGGCTACGAGCAGTACTTC	TRBD1	NA	TRBV7-9	TRBJ2-7
CASSFGRGANSEAFF	TGTGCCAGCAGCTTCGGGAGGGGGGCCAATTCTGAAGCTTTCTTT	NA	NA	TRBV5-4	TRBJ1-1
CASSQSRGYNEQFF	TGTGCCAGCAGCCAATCCCGGGGTTACAATGAGCAGTTCTTC	NA	NA	TRBV16	TRBJ2-1
CASSPGGNTQYF	TGTGCCAGCAGCCCCGGGGGCAATACGCAGTATTTT	NA	once	TRBV9	TRBJ2-3
CASSVQGKGSPLHF	TGTGCCAGCAGCGTACAGGGGAAGGGTTCACCCCTCCACTTT	NA	NA	TRBV9	TRBJ1-6
CASSQDRGDTQYF	TGTGCCAGCAGCCAAGATCGGGGGGATACGCAGTATTTT	NA	NA	TRBV4-2	TRBJ2-3
CASSYGGALYGYTF	TGTGCCAGCAGTTACGGGGGGGCGCTTTATGGCTACACCTTC	NA	NA	TRBV6-5	TRBJ1-2
CASSAGTSGRFNEQFF	TGTGCCAGCAGCGCCGGGACTAGCGGGAGGTTCAATGAGCAGTTCTTC	TRBD2	NA	TRBV11-3	TRBJ2-1
CASSETSVWELFF	TGTGCCAGCAGCGAGACTAGCGTATGGGAGCTGTTTTTT	TRBD2	NA	TRBV11-2	TRBJ2-2